Shown below are 12 T cell receptor beta chains from a single sample sequenced in a study of cytomegalovirus exposure and HLA in healthy donors. Clones were read by immunoSEQ multiplex PCR, and TCRdb kept only the in-frame ones, dropping some. Of 150,000 to 160,000 clones listed, about 86% are singletons. The sequenced sample was PBMCs. The receptors stem from a human donor in good health.

The V gene is TRBV5-6, the J gene TRBJ2-1; 7 positions match TRBD2. CDR1 is SGHDT, CDR2 YYEEEE, per germline. The ends lost 5 bases at V and 8 bases at J; junction bases unmatched: 13. The CDR3 consists of 15 residues. The CDR3 DNA reads TGTGCCAGCAGGGGGGGGTGGTCCCTCAGGGATGAGCAGTTCTTC. Amino acids: CASRGGWSLRDEQFF.

This chain joins TRBV7-9 and TRBJ2-7, with 7 bases identical to TRBD2. This CDR3 spans 15 amino acids. V lost 0 bases, J lost 2 bases, and 4 bases stayed unmatched. Germline V gene sequence: CDR1 SEHNR, CDR2 FQNEAQ (reference sequence). The CDR3 bases are TGTGCCAGCAGCTTAGCGCGGGAGTTTGCCTACGAGCAGTACTTC. Translated, it gives CASSLAREFAYEQYF. The whole variable domain, filled in from reference TRBV7-9 and TRBJ2-7, reads DTGVSQNPRHKITKRGQNVTFRCDPISEHNRLYWYRQTLGQGPEFLTYFQNEAQLEKSRLLSDRFSAERPKGSFSTLEIQRTEQGDSAMYLCASSLAREFAYEQYFGPGTRLTVT.

V and J are TRBV19 and TRBJ1-2; perhaps TRBD1 as D (5 bases). The germline V gene encodes CDR1 LNHDA and CDR2 SQIVND (reference sequence). CDR3 size: 14 residues. Trimming removed 4 bases from V and 7 bases from J, with 16 bases in between. CDR3 amino acids: CASSTGGGIGGYTF. The CDR3 region has the DNA TGTGCCAGTAGTACCGGGGGGGGTATCGGTGGCTACACCTTC.

The chain employs TRBV2 and TRBJ1-1; D call uncertain. V shed 4 bases and J shed 1 base, with 7 bases lying between them. From germline, CDR1 is SNHLY and CDR2 FYNNEI. This CDR3 has 13 amino acids. CDR3 coding DNA: TGTGCCAGCAGTGGCGAGAAGAACACTGAAGCTTTCTTT. Translating it yields CASSGEKNTEAFF.

In its sample, this clone was seen once. The gene calls are TRBV6-6 and TRBJ1-1, with TRBD1 matching over 7 bases. Germline CDR1 is MNHNY and CDR2 is SVGAGI (reference sequence). V gave up 0 bases and J gave up 7 bases; unmatched junction bases: 5. This CDR3 contains 14 residues. The CDR3 loop reads CASSYSPTGFEAFF. The CDR3 DNA follows: TGTGCCAGCAGTTACTCCCCGACAGGGTTTGAAGCTTTCTTT.

The genes are TRBV27 and TRBJ2-1; 11 positions agree with TRBD2. Per germline, CDR1 MNHEY and CDR2 SMNVEV (reference sequence). This CDR3 contains 16 residues. J gave up 1 base and V 6 bases, and 5 bases lay outside the gene matches. The CDR3 is CASRVAGGTSYNEQFF. DNA for the CDR3: TGTGCCAGCAGAGTAGCGGGAGGGACATCCTACAATGAGCAGTTCTTC.

The chain is built from TRBV29-1 and TRBJ2-1; 9 positions agree with TRBD1. Germline trimming cut 6 bases from V and 5 bases from J; bases unmatched to any gene: 8. The CDR3 runs 14 residues. The germline gives CDR1 SQVTM, CDR2 ANQGSEA. Written as DNA, the CDR3 is TGCAGCGTCCGAGGGACAGGGTTTGACAATGAGCAGTTCTTC. This codes for CSVRGTGFDNEQFF.

The rearrangement joins TRBV14 to TRBJ2-1, with D hard to call. The germline CDR1 and CDR2 sequences are SGHDN and FVKESK. Trimming removed 0 bases from V and 6 bases from J, with 6 bases in between. There are 13 residues in the CDR3. The CDR3 region is CASSQDRVNEQFF. DNA of the CDR3: TGTGCCAGCAGCCAAGATCGGGTCAATGAGCAGTTCTTC.

The chain joins TRBV2 to TRBJ2-1; D may be TRBD2 (6 bases). V shed 6 bases and J shed 10 bases, with 19 bases lying between them. CDR3 length: 14 residues. The germline gives CDR1 SNHLY, CDR2 FYNNEI. CDR3 region: CASRGELAIPEQFF. Written as DNA, the CDR3 is TGTGCCAGCAGGGGCGAACTAGCTATTCCCGAGCAGTTCTTC. Drawing the rest from reference TRBV2 and TRBJ2-1, the complete variable domain is EPEVTQTPSHQVTQMGQEVILRCVPISNHLYFYWYRQILGQKVEFLVSFYNNEISEKSEIFDDQFSVERPDGSNFTLKIRSTKLEDSAMYFCASRGELAIPEQFFGPGTRLTVL.

This chain links TRBV9 with TRBJ1-6, with D possibly being TRBD1 (5 bases). Germline V gives CDR1 SGDLS, CDR2 YYNGEE. The length of the CDR3 is 14 residues. V lost 4 bases and J 7 bases, leaving 12 bases between the germline ends. CDR3 nucleotide sequence: TGTGCCAGCAGCTCGAGGACATCCAATTCACCCCTCCACTTT. This encodes CASSSRTSNSPLHF.

V and J are TRBV2 and TRBJ1-5; perhaps TRBD1 as D (5 bases). V was cut by 5 bases and J by 0 bases, with 11 bases left in between. Germline V gene sequence: CDR1 SNHLY, CDR2 FYNNEI. The CDR3 is made up of 15 amino acids. The DNA for the CDR3 is TGTGCCAGCAGTCTTGGGGACTATAGCAATCAGCCCCAGCATTTT. Protein product: CASSLGDYSNQPQHF.

V gene TRBV30 combines with J gene TRBJ1-5; D not certain. This CDR3 comprises 14 residues. V gave up 1 base and J gave up 7 bases, with 14 bases separating them. Germline CDR1 and CDR2: GTSNPN and SVGIG (reference sequence). The chain's CDR3 is CAWSEVRGSQPQHF. The CDR3 DNA sequence: TGTGCCTGGAGTGAAGTCCGCGGGTCCCAGCCCCAGCATTTT. Filled out from reference TRBV30 and TRBJ1-5, the complete variable domain reads SQTIHQWPATLVQPVGSPLSLECTVEGTSNPNLYWYRQAAGRGLQLLFYSVGIGQISSEVPQNLSASRPQDRQFILSSKKLLLSDSGFYLCAWSEVRGSQPQHFGDGTRLSIL.